This T cell receptor (beta chain) is drawn from a study of Graves' ophthalmopathy and Graves' hyperthyroidism. In germline, CDR1 is SGHRS, CDR2 YFSETQ. Deletions cut 0 bases from V and 1 base from J, with 10 bases between. This CDR3 is 16 amino acids long. This clonotype was counted only a few times. TCR beta CDR3 regions were amplified from RNA transcripts. RT-PCR with HTBI primers came first, then second-round multiplex PCR. One entry per CDR3 protein, called by TCRdb with MiXCR from the multiplex PCR reads. The sample lists about 220,000 distinct CDR3 sequences; around a fifth were seen once. The receptor was isolated from a woman aged 50 to 65 with Graves' ophthalmopathy. Sequenced input: peripheral blood. The chain couples TRBV5-1 to TRBJ2-2, with unresolved D. CDR3 bases: TGCGCCAGCAGCTTGGCCAATCGACAGAACACCGGGGAGCTGTTTTTT. It translates to CASSLANRQNTGELFF.